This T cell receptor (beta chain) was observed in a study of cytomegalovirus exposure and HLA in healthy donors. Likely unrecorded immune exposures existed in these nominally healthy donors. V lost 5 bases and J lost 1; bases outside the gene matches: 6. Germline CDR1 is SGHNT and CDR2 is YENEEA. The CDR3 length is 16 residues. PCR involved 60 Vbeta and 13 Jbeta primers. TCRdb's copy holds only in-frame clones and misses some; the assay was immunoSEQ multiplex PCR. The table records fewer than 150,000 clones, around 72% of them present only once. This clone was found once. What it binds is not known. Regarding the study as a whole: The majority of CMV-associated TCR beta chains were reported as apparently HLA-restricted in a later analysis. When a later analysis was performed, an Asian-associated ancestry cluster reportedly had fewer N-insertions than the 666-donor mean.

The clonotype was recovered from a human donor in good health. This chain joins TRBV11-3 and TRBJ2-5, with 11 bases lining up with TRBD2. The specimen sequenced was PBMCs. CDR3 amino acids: CASSLRLAGPQETQYF. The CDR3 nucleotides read TGTGCCAGCAGCCTGCGACTAGCGGGACCCCAAGAGACCCAGTACTTC. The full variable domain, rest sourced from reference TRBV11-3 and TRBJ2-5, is EAGVVQSPRYKIIEKKQPVAFWCNPISGHNTLYWYLQNLGQGPELLIRYENEEAVDDSQLPKDRFSAERLKGVDSTLKIQPAELGDSAVYLCASSLRLAGPQETQYFGPGTRLLVL.